This section outlines one TCR beta chain sequence together with its context. The sample originates from a study of OX40 agonist ivuxolimab in advanced cancers. This table comes from immunoSEQ multiplex PCR, and its TCRdb copy is limited to in-frame clones, with some not included. The sample holds 35,000 to 45,000 clones; approximately 80% are singletons and the top ten take less than 2.5%. Trimming stripped 8 bases from V and 5 bases from J, with 10 bases between. Germline V gene sequence: CDR1 MNHNS, CDR2 SASEGT. The CDR3 sequence is 12 residues long. The rearrangement uses TRBV6-1 and TRBJ2-1; D not certain. The clonotype comes from an adult with an advanced solid tumor such as melanoma, head and neck, liver or kidney cancer. The specimen comprised CD4+ or CD8+ T cells sorted from blood, sampled in a trial of the OX40 agonist ivuxolimab. The CDR3 nucleotides read TGTGCCAGCGGTCCGAGAAACAATGAGCAGTTCTTC. Translating it yields CASGPRNNEQFF.